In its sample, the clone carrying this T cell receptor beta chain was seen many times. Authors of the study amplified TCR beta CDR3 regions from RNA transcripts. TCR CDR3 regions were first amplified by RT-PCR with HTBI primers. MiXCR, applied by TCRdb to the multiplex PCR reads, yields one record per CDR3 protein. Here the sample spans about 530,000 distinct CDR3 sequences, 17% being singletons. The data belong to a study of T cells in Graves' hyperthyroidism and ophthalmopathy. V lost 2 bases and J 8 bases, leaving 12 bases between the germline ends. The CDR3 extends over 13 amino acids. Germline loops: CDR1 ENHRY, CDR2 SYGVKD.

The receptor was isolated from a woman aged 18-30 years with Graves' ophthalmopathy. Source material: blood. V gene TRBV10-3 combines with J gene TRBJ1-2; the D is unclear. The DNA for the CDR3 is TGTGCCATCAGTGAGAACGGTGAGAGGGGCTACACCTTC. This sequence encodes CAISENGERGYTF.